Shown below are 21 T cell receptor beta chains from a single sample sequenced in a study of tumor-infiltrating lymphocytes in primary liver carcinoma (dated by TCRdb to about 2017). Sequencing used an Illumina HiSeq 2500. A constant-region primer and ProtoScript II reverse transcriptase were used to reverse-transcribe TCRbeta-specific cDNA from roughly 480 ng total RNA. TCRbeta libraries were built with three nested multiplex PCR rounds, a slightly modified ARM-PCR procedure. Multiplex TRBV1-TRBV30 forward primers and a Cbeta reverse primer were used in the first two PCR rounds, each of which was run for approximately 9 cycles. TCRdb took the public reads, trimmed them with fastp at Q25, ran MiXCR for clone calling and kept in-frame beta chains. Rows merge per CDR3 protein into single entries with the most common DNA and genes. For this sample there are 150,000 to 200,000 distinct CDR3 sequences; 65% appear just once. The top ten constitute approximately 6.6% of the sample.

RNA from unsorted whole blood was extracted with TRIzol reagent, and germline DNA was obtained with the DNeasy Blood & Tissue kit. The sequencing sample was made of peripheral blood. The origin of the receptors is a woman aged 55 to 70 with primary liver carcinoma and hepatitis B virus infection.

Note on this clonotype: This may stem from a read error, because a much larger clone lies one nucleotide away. The CDR3 spells CTSTGLAGGSYNEQFF. The CDR3 DNA sequence: TGTACCAGCACCGGACTAGCGGGAGGGTCCTACAATGAGCAGTTCTTC. The chain carries TRBV6-1 and TRBJ2-1; TRBD2 agrees at 15 bases. The V gene's germline CDR1 is MNHNS and CDR2 SASEGT. The CDR3 sequence is 16 residues long.

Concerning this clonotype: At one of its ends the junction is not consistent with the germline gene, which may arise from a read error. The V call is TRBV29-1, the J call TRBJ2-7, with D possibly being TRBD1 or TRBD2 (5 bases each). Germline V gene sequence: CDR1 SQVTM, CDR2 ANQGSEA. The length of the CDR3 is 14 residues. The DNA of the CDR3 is TGCATCGTTGAAGAGGGACGGACGCCTTACGAGCAGTACTTC. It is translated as CIVEEGRTPYEQYF.

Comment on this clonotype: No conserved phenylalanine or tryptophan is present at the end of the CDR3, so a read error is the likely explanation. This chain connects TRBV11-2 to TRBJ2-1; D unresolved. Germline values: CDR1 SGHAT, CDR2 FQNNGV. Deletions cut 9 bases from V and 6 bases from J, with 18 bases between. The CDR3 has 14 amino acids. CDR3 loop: CASSPRAQTNEQFL. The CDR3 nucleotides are TGTGCCAGTAGCCCCCGGGCACAGACCAATGAGCAGTTCTTA.

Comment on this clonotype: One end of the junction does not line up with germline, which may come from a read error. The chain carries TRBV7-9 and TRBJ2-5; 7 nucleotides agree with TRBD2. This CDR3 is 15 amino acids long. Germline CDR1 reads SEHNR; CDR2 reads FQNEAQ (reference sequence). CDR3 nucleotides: TGTGCCAGCAGCTTGAGTAGTCTAGCGGAAGAGACCCGGTACTTC. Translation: CASSLSSLAEETRYF.

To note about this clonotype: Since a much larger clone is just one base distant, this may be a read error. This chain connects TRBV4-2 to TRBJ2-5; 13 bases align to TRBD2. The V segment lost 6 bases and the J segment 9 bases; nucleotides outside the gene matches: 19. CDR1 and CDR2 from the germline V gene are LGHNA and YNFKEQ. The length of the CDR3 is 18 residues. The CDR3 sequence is CASSLGSTSGGARGAQYF. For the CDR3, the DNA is TGTGCCAGCAGTCTAGGATCTACTAGCGGGGGGGCCAGGGGGGCCCAGTACTTC.

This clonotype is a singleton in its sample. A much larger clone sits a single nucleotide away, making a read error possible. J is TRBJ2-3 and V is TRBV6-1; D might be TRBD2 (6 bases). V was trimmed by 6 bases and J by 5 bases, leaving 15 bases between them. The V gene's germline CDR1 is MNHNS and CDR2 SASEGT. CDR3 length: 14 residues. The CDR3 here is CASRERARIDTQYF. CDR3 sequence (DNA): TGTGCCAGCAGAGAGCGGGCCCGCATAGATACGCAGTATTTT.

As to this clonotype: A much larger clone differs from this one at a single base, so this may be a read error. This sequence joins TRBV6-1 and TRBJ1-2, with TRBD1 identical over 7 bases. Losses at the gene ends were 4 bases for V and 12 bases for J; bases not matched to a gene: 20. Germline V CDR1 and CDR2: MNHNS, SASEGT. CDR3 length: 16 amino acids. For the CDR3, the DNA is TGTGCCAGCAGTGCTCCGCACAGGGGTTTTTTCGACGGCCACACCTTC. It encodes CASSAPHRGFFDGHTF.

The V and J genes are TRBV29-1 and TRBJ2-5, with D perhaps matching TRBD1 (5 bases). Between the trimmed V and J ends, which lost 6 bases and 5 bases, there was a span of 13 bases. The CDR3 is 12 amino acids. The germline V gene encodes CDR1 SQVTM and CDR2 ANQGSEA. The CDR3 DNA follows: TGCAGCGTCGGACAACCTCATGAGACCCAGTACTTC. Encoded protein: CSVGQPHETQYF.

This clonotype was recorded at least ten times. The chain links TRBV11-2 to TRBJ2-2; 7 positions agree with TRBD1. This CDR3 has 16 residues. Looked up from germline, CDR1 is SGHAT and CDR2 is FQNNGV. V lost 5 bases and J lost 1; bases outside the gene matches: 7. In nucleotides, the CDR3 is TGTGCCAGCAGCACCCGGGACAGAGTGAACACCGGGGAGCTGTTTTTT. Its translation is CASSTRDRVNTGELFF.

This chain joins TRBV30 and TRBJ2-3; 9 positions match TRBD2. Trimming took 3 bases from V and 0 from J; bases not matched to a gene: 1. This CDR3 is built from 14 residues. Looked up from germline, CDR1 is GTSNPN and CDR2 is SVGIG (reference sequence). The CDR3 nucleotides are TGTGCCTGGAGGCTAGCGGGGAGCACAGATACGCAGTATTTT. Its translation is CAWRLAGSTDTQYF. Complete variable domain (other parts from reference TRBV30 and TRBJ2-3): SQTIHQWPATLVQPVGSPLSLECTVEGTSNPNLYWYRQAAGRGLQLLFYSVGIGQISSEVPQNLSASRPQDRQFILSSKKLLLSDSGFYLCAWRLAGSTDTQYFGPGTRLTVL.

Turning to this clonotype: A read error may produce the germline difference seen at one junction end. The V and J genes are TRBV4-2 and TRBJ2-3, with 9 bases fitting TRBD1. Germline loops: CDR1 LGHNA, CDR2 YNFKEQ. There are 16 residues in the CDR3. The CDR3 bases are TGTGCCAGCAGCCAAGATCCGGGACAGGGCACAGATACGCGGTATTTT. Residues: CASSQDPGQGTDTRYF.

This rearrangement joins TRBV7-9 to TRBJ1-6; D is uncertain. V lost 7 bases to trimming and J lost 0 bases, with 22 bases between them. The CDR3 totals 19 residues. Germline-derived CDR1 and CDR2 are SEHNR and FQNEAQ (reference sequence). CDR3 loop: CASNHTPGSQSSYNSPLHF. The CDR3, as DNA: TGTGCCAGCAATCATACCCCCGGGTCACAGAGCTCCTATAATTCACCCCTCCACTTT.

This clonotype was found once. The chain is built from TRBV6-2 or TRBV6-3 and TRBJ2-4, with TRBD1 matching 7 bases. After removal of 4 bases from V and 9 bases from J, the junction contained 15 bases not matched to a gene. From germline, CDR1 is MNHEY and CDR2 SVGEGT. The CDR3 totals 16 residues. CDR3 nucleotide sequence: TGTGCCAGCAGTTCGAACACTCCGGGACAGCAAAGCATTCAGTACTTC. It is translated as CASSSNTPGQQSIQYF.

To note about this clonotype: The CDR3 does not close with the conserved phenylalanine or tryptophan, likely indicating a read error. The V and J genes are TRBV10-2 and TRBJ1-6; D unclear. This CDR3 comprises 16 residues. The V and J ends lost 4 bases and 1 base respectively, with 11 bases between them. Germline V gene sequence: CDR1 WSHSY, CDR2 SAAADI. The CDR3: CASSAYYRSYNSPLHL. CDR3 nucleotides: TGCGCCAGCAGTGCCTACTATCGGTCCTATAATTCACCCCTCCACCTT.

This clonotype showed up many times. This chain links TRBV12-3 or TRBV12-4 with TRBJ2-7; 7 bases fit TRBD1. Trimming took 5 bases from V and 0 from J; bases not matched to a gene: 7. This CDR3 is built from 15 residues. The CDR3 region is CASSPGTVASYEQYF. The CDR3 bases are TGTGCCAGCAGTCCGGGGACAGTCGCCTCCTACGAGCAGTACTTC.

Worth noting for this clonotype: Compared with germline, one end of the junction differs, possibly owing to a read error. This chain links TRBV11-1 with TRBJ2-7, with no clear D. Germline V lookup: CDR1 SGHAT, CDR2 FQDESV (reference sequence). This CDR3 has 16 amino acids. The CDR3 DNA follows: TGTGCCGGCAGCTTCAGGCCCACAGTGGCCCTTTACGAGCAGTACTTC. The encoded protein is CAGSFRPTVALYEQYF.

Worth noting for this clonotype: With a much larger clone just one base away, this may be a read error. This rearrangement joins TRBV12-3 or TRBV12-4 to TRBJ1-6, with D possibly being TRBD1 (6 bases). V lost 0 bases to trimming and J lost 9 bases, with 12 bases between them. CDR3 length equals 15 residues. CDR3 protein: CASSLAGGSSSPLHF. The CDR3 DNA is TGTGCCAGCAGTTTAGCAGGGGGAAGTAGTTCACCCCTCCACTTT.

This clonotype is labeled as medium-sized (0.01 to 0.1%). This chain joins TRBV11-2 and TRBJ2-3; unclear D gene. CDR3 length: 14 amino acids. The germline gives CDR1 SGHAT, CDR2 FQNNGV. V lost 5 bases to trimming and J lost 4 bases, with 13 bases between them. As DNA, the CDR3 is TGTGCCAGCAGCCTCCTCCGTACGGCAGATACGCAGTATTTT. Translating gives CASSLLRTADTQYF.

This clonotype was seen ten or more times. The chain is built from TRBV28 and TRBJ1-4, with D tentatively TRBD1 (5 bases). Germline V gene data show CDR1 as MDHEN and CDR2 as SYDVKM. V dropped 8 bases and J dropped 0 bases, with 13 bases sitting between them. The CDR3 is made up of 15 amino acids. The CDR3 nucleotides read TGTGCCAGCGTTGCGGGAGGGGCAACTAATGAAAAACTGTTTTTT. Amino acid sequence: CASVAGGATNEKLFF.

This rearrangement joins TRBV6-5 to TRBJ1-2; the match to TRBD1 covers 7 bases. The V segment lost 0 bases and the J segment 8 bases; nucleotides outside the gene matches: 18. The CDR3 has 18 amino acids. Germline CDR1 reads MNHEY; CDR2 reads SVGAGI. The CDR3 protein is CASSYSIGGGGFSGGYTF. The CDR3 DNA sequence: TGTGCCAGCAGTTACTCGATTGGTGGAGGGGGCTTTTCGGGGGGCTACACCTTC.

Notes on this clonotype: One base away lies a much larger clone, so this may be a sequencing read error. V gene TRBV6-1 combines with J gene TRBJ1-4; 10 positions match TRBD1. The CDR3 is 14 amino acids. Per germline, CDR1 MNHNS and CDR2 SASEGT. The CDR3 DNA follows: TGTGCCAGCAAGACAGGGGGCCCCGGAGAAAAACTGGTTTTT. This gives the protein CASKTGGPGEKLVF.